Listed below are T cell receptor beta chains from one sample, sequenced in a study of blood T cell repertoires in COVID-19. The repertoire was sequenced with immunoSEQ multiplex PCR; TCRdb's copy has only in-frame clones and lacks some. Of 200,000 to 300,000 clones in the sample, about nine tenths were seen once. The sequenced sample was peripheral blood. These receptors all stem from a man aged 25 to 45 with COVID-19, enrolled during active disease. CDR3s include the opening cysteine and the closing phenylalanine or tryptophan. Each record gives: D gene, J gene, CDR3 length, V gene, clone size, CDR3 protein, CDR3 DNA. A D gene is named only where the DNA matches it firmly. Not all rows give a size; the values are once, few, many and, for expanded clones, a class.

d_gene: TRBD1
j_gene: TRBJ1-2
len: 13
v_gene: TRBV3-1/TRBV3-2
abundance: NA
CDR3aa: CASGDRGNGGYTF
CDR3nt: TGTGCCAGCGGTGACAGGGGGAATGGTGGCTACACCTTC

d_gene: NA
j_gene: TRBJ1-5
len: 13
v_gene: TRBV6-5
abundance: NA
CDR3aa: CASSLRSNQPQHF
CDR3nt: TGTGCCAGCAGTCTCAGGAGCAATCAGCCCCAGCATTTT

d_gene: NA
j_gene: TRBJ2-7
len: 12
v_gene: TRBV6-5
abundance: NA
CDR3aa: CASRMGLYEQYF
CDR3nt: TGTGCCAGCCGCATGGGGCTCTACGAGCAGTACTTC

d_gene: NA
j_gene: TRBJ2-5
len: 15
v_gene: TRBV9
abundance: NA
CDR3aa: CASSPTGLTQETQYF
CDR3nt: TGTGCCAGCAGCCCGACCGGACTCACTCAAGAGACCCAGTACTTC

d_gene: NA
j_gene: TRBJ2-1
len: 12
v_gene: TRBV7-9
abundance: NA
CDR3aa: CASSLVANEQFF
CDR3nt: TGTGCCAGCAGCTTAGTAGCTAATGAGCAGTTCTTC

d_gene: NA
j_gene: TRBJ2-5
len: 14
v_gene: TRBV15
abundance: NA
CDR3aa: CATSRGGGGETQYF
CDR3nt: TGTGCCACCAGCAGAGGGGGGGGCGGGGAGACCCAGTACTTC

d_gene: NA
j_gene: TRBJ1-6
len: 15
v_gene: TRBV3-1/TRBV3-2
abundance: NA
CDR3aa: CASSQAPGGNSPLHF
CDR3nt: TGTGCCAGCAGCCAAGCTCCGGGTGGTAATTCACCCCTCCACTTT

d_gene: NA
j_gene: TRBJ1-1
len: 15
v_gene: TRBV5-5
abundance: NA
CDR3aa: CASSNPGVPGAEAFF
CDR3nt: TGTGCCAGCAGCAACCCAGGGGTCCCGGGCGCTGAAGCTTTCTTT

d_gene: NA
j_gene: TRBJ2-3
len: 15
v_gene: TRBV5-6
abundance: NA
CDR3aa: CASRPGLTSSDTQYF
CDR3nt: TGTGCCAGCAGGCCCGGGTTAACTAGTTCAGATACGCAGTATTTT

d_gene: NA
j_gene: TRBJ2-3
len: 14
v_gene: TRBV30
abundance: NA
CDR3aa: CAWRRRGTTDTQYF
CDR3nt: TGTGCCTGGAGACGGCGGGGTACCACAGATACGCAGTATTTT

d_gene: NA
j_gene: TRBJ1-4
len: 14
v_gene: TRBV5-1
abundance: NA
CDR3aa: CASSADRSNEKLFF
CDR3nt: TGCGCCAGCAGCGCGGACAGATCTAATGAAAAACTGTTTTTT

d_gene: TRBD2
j_gene: TRBJ2-1
len: 19
v_gene: TRBV14
abundance: once
CDR3aa: CASSQDSGSGGAPYNEQFF
CDR3nt: TGTGCCAGCAGCCAAGATTCCGGGAGCGGGGGGGCCCCTTACAATGAGCAGTTCTTC

d_gene: TRBD1
j_gene: TRBJ1-5
len: 14
v_gene: TRBV18
abundance: NA
CDR3aa: CASSLTGAKGPQHF
CDR3nt: TGTGCCAGCTCACTCACAGGGGCCAAGGGGCCCCAGCATTTT

d_gene: NA
j_gene: TRBJ1-1
len: 15
v_gene: TRBV6-5
abundance: NA
CDR3aa: CASSYSKGGAVEAFF
CDR3nt: TGTGCCAGCAGTTACTCGAAAGGGGGGGCTGTTGAAGCTTTCTTT

d_gene: TRBD1
j_gene: TRBJ1-1
len: 14
v_gene: TRBV2
abundance: NA
CDR3aa: CASARDRGLTEAFF
CDR3nt: TGTGCCTCAGCGAGGGACAGGGGCCTCACTGAAGCTTTCTTT

d_gene: NA
j_gene: TRBJ2-3
len: 16
v_gene: TRBV3-1/TRBV3-2
abundance: NA
CDR3aa: CASSPWEGQGRDTQYF
CDR3nt: TGTGCCAGCAGCCCCTGGGAAGGGCAGGGAAGAGATACGCAGTATTTT

d_gene: TRBD1
j_gene: TRBJ1-2
len: 15
v_gene: TRBV6-5
abundance: NA
CDR3aa: CASSYEGQINYGYTF
CDR3nt: TGTGCCAGCAGTTACGAGGGACAGATTAACTATGGCTACACCTTC

d_gene: NA
j_gene: TRBJ1-1
len: 12
v_gene: TRBV4-1
abundance: NA
CDR3aa: CASSQVGTEAFF
CDR3nt: TGCGCCAGCAGCCAAGTCGGTACTGAAGCTTTCTTT

d_gene: NA
j_gene: TRBJ1-1
len: 12
v_gene: TRBV3-1/TRBV3-2
abundance: NA
CDR3aa: CASSPSGTEAFF
CDR3nt: TGTGCCAGCAGCCCCTCGGGGACTGAAGCTTTCTTT

d_gene: TRBD2
j_gene: TRBJ2-1
len: 17
v_gene: TRBV4-1
abundance: NA
CDR3aa: CASSQDRLAGAYNEQFF
CDR3nt: TGCGCCAGCAGCCAAGATCGTCTAGCGGGGGCCTACAATGAGCAGTTCTTC

d_gene: NA
j_gene: TRBJ2-1
len: 16
v_gene: TRBV14
abundance: NA
CDR3aa: CASSQRQWSSYNEQFF
CDR3nt: TGTGCCAGCAGCCAAAGACAGTGGAGCTCCTACAATGAGCAGTTCTTC

d_gene: NA
j_gene: TRBJ2-5
len: 12
v_gene: TRBV11-2
abundance: NA
CDR3aa: CASSPGLETQYF
CDR3nt: TGTGCCAGCAGCCCCGGTCTAGAGACCCAGTACTTC

d_gene: NA
j_gene: TRBJ1-4
len: 15
v_gene: TRBV10-3
abundance: NA
CDR3aa: CAISEAAGEGEKLFF
CDR3nt: TGTGCCATCAGTGAGGCGGCAGGGGAGGGGGAAAAACTGTTTTTT

d_gene: NA
j_gene: TRBJ1-3
len: 15
v_gene: TRBV10-3
abundance: NA
CDR3aa: CAISRDTGSGNTIYF
CDR3nt: TGTGCCATCAGCCGGGACACGGGCTCTGGAAACACCATATATTTT

d_gene: TRBD2
j_gene: TRBJ2-5
len: 12
v_gene: TRBV11-2
abundance: NA
CDR3aa: CASSTDGGRQYF
CDR3nt: TGTGCCAGCAGCACCGACGGGGGGAGACAGTACTTC

d_gene: NA
j_gene: TRBJ1-4
len: 15
v_gene: TRBV5-1
abundance: NA
CDR3aa: CASSLGGLANEKLFF
CDR3nt: TGCGCCAGCAGCTTGGGGGGGCTTGCTAATGAAAAACTGTTTTTT

d_gene: TRBD1
j_gene: TRBJ2-5
len: 15
v_gene: TRBV19
abundance: NA
CDR3aa: CASTSGQGLQETQYF
CDR3nt: TGTGCCAGTACGTCTGGACAGGGACTCCAAGAGACCCAGTACTTC

d_gene: TRBD1
j_gene: TRBJ1-2
len: 14
v_gene: TRBV9
abundance: NA
CDR3aa: CASSAQQGSYGYTF
CDR3nt: TGTGCCAGCAGCGCCCAACAGGGGAGCTATGGCTACACCTTC

d_gene: TRBD2
j_gene: TRBJ2-3
len: 13
v_gene: TRBV12-3/TRBV12-4
abundance: NA
CDR3aa: CASTSGGTDTQYF
CDR3nt: TGTGCCAGCACCAGCGGGGGGACAGATACGCAGTATTTT